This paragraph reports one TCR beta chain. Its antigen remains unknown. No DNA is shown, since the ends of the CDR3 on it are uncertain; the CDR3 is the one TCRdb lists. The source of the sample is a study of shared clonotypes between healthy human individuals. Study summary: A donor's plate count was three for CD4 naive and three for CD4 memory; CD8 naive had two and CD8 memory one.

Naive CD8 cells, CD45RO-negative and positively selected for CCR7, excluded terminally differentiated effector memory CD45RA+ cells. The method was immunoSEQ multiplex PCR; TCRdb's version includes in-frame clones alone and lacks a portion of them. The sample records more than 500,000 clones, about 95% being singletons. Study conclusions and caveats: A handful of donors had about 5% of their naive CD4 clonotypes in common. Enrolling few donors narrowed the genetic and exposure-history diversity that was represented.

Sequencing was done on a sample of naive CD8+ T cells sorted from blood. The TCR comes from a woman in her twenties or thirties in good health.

CDR3 residues: CAFWPRGALNTEAFF. The chain combines TRBV30 with TRBJ1-1; the table's D call of TRBD1 was not tested on the DNA. The CDR3 totals 15 residues, both ends included. Germline V gene data show CDR1 as GTSNPN and CDR2 as SVGIG (reference sequence).